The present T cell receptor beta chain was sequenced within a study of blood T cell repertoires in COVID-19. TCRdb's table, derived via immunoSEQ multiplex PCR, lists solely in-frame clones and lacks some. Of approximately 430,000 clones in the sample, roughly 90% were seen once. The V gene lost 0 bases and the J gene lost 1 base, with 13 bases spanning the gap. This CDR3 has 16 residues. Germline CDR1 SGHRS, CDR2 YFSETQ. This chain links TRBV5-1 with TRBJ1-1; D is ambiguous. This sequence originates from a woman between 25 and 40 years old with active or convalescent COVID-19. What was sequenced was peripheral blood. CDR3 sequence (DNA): TGCGCCAGCAGCTTGGCCCTGGGCGTCGGGAACACTGAAGCTTTCTTT. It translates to CASSLALGVGNTEAFF.